Described below is a single T cell receptor beta chain sequence and its context. The antigen is undetermined. These data belong to a study of T cell responses to AZD1222 COVID-19 vaccine. Study context: Second doses were pooled across both intervals (about 4 or about 12 weeks).

Some clones are missing from TCRdb's copy, which holds only in-frame ones; the method was immunoSEQ multiplex PCR. Here the sample spans over 100,000 clones, around 90% being singletons. Regarding the study as a whole: Spike was spanned by vaccine-associated CD4 TCRs, with dominance at 160-218 and 743-854. Spike-specific TCR breadth and depth were elevated following two AZD1222 doses.

The CDR3 sequence is 13 residues long. The germline V gene encodes CDR1 SGHDT and CDR2 YYEEEE. J gave up 14 bases and V 3 bases, and 10 bases lay outside the gene matches. Specimen: peripheral blood, collected on day 0 of AZD1222 vaccination. This clonotype originated in an adult in good health. The rearrangement links TRBV5-6 to TRBJ2-1; 8 bases are a match to TRBD1. CDR3: CASSYSSDRGKFF. In DNA form, the CDR3 reads TGTGCCAGCAGCTATAGTTCCGACAGGGGAAAGTTCTTC.